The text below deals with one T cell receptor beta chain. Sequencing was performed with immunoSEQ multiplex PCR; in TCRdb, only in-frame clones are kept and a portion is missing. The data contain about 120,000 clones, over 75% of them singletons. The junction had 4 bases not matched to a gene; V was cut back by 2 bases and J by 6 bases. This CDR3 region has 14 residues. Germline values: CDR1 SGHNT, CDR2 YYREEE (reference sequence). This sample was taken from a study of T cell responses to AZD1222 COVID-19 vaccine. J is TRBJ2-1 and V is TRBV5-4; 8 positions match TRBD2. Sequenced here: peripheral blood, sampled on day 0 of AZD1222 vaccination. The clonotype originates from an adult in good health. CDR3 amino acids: CASSFGGGVNEQFF. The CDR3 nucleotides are TGTGCCAGCAGCTTCGGGGGGGGTGTCAATGAGCAGTTCTTC.